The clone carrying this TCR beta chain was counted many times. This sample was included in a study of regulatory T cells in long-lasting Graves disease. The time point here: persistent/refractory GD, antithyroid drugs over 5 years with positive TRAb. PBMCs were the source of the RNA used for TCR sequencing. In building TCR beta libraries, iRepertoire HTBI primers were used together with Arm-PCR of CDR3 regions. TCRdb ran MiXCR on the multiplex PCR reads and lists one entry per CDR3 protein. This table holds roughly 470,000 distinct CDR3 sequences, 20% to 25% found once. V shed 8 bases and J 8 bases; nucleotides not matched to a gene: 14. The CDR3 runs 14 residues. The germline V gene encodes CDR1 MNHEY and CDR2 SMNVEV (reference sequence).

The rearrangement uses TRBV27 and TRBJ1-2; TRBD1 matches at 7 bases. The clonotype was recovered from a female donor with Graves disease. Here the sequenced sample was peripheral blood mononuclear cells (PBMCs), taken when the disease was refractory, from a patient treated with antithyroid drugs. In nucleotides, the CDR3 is TGTGCCAGCGGGACTTCGGGACAGTTTTGGGGCTACACCTTC. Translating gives CASGTSGQFWGYTF.